This T cell receptor (beta chain) was obtained from a study of immune evolution from preneoplasia to lung adenocarcinoma. The wider study: HLA loss of heterozygosity: roughly 6.4% AIS, 15% MIA, around 35% ADC, none AAH.

Note on this clone: Its antigen is not identified.

H&E slides confirmed each diagnosis, reviewed by two pathologists independently. Study-level points and caveats: Clonality was highest in normal lung, lower in later-stage lesions apparently.

Only in-frame clones appear in the TCRdb table, and some are missing; sequencing was by immunoSEQ multiplex PCR. The table includes 6,000 to 8,000 clones, 65% to 85% detected once. This TCR was sampled from a person aged 50 to 70 with lung adenocarcinoma. Sequencing was done on a sample of FFPE minimally invasive lung adenocarcinoma tissue.

In DNA, the CDR3 is TGTGCCAGCAGCCCCGGACAGAGCTCCTACAATGAGCAGTTCTTC. Amino acid sequence: CASSPGQSSYNEQFF. This chain connects TRBV6-6 to TRBJ2-1, with D maybe TRBD1 (6 bases). This CDR3 contains 15 residues. Per germline, CDR1 MNHNY and CDR2 SVGAGI (reference sequence). V was trimmed by 6 bases and J by 0 bases, leaving 12 bases between them.